This TCR beta chain comes out of a study of cytomegalovirus exposure and HLA in healthy donors. On the study more broadly: Per a later analysis, the 666 first-cohort and about 120 validation repertoires shared one platform.

CDR3 size: 17 residues. V lost 4 bases, J lost 3 bases, and 6 bases stayed unmatched. Per germline, CDR1 SGHRS and CDR2 YFSETQ. TCRdb keeps only in-frame clones here, not all; method: immunoSEQ multiplex PCR. The sample consists of approximately 150,000 clones, around four fifths of them appearing once. The donors were in the roughly 130-subject validation cohort; that cohort was separate from the approximately 700-subject first cohort. As to this clone: Its antigen is undetermined.

The study's findings and limits: Reports showed the classifier diagnosing cytomegalovirus status with high specificity and sensitivity. The study put 150 to 200 TCR beta chains on its list as cytomegalovirus-associated.

The clonotype originates from a man younger than 45 in good health and CMV-seropositive. Sequencing was carried out using PBMCs. The gene calls are TRBV5-1 and TRBJ2-5, with 16 bases identical to TRBD2. The CDR3 protein is CASSKGLAGGPEETQYF. DNA for the CDR3: TGCGCCAGCAGCAAGGGACTAGCGGGGGGGCCGGAAGAGACCCAGTACTTC.